This TCR beta chain was retrieved from a study of cytomegalovirus exposure and HLA in healthy donors. Regarding the study as a whole: In a later analysis, at a false discovery rate of 0.05, approximately 16,000 TCR beta sequences were associated with HLA alleles. Within an earlier analysis, most TCR beta V segments proved productive either about 90% or about 30% of the time. Other equally common chains were less clonally expanded than HLA-associated TCR beta chains, a later analysis showed. Specific recognition of CMV antigens was confirmed in vitro for a few chains (all CMV-associated).

The PCR contained 60 Vbeta and 13 Jbeta primers. Measured with immunoSEQ multiplex PCR; TCRdb has only the in-frame clones, and not every one. The table lists around 78,000 clones. The CDR3 spans 15 residues. Germline V gene lookup returns CDR1 SEHNR and CDR2 FQNEAQ (reference sequence). Trimming left V 4 bases short and J 7 bases short, with 20 bases between. Points on this clone: The antigen remains unidentified.

The TCR comes from a man aged 18 to 29 in good health and CMV-seropositive. The material sequenced was PBMCs. The rearrangement links TRBV7-9 to TRBJ2-7; a possible D gene is TRBD2 (5 bases). CDR3 DNA sequence: TGTGCCAGCAGCTCGTCCAAGGACGTGTCGGGAGAGCAGTACTTC. This sequence encodes CASSSSKDVSGEQYF.